The 27 T cell receptor beta chains reported below all come from one sample, sequenced in a study of cytomegalovirus exposure and HLA in healthy donors. Primers: 60 Vbeta forward and 13 Jbeta reverse. The table came from immunoSEQ multiplex PCR; TCRdb's copy has only in-frame clones and leaves some out. The sample yields around 150,000 clones, around 79% seen once. Sample: PBMCs. The receptors originated from a man aged 40-49 years in good health and CMV-seronegative.

The table lists this clone with a few counts. This chain connects TRBV6-1 to TRBJ1-5; weak D call: TRBD1 (5 bases). The CDR3 runs 14 residues. The V end was cut by 3 bases, the J end by 5 bases, with 11 bases between. Germline V gives CDR1 MNHNS, CDR2 SASEGT. DNA of the CDR3: TGTGCCAGCAGTGACGGGGGAAACGATCAGCCCCAGCATTTT. It codes for CASSDGGNDQPQHF.

This chain joins TRBV19 and TRBJ2-3; 10 nucleotides align to TRBD2. Trimming took 5 bases from V and 4 from J; bases not matched to a gene: 12. The CDR3 runs to 17 residues. The germline V gene encodes CDR1 LNHDA and CDR2 SQIVND (reference sequence). The chain's CDR3 is CASSLRTSGVGADTQYF. The CDR3 coding sequence is TGTGCCAGTAGTCTGCGGACTAGCGGAGTTGGCGCAGATACGCAGTATTTT.

The chain employs TRBV4-3 and TRBJ2-2, with a possible D match to TRBD1 (7 bases). Looked up from germline, CDR1 is LGHNA and CDR2 is YSLEER. This CDR3 is built from 16 residues. Trimming removed 2 bases from V and 4 bases from J, with 14 bases in between. CDR3 DNA sequence: TGCGCCAGCAGCCAAAACGGAGGGGGCAGCACCGGGGAGCTGTTTTTT. Its translation is CASSQNGGGSTGELFF.

This chain joins TRBV6-4 and TRBJ2-3; 9 bases map to TRBD2. The CDR3 is made up of 15 amino acids. V shed 2 bases and J 4 bases; nucleotides not matched to a gene: 4. Germline CDR1 MRHNA, CDR2 SNTAGT. The CDR3 sequence is CASSDLGTSPDTQYF. The CDR3 DNA reads TGTGCCAGCAGTGACCTTGGGACTAGCCCAGATACGCAGTATTTT.

The chain couples TRBV30 to TRBJ2-5; 7 nucleotides match TRBD2. This CDR3 is built from 17 residues. CDR1 is GTSNPN and CDR2 is SVGIG in the germline V gene (reference sequence). V lost 1 base, J lost 5 bases, and 16 bases stayed unmatched. The CDR3 is CAWSANGRIKAGETQYF. Written as DNA, the CDR3 is TGTGCCTGGAGTGCGAATGGAAGAATCAAAGCGGGGGAGACCCAGTACTTC. The variable domain in full, with the rest retrieved from reference TRBV30 and TRBJ2-5, is SQTIHQWPATLVQPVGSPLSLECTVEGTSNPNLYWYRQAAGRGLQLLFYSVGIGQISSEVPQNLSASRPQDRQFILSSKKLLLSDSGFYLCAWSANGRIKAGETQYFGPGTRLLVL.

J is TRBJ1-4 and V is TRBV6-1, with 7 bases identical to TRBD1. The CDR3 contains 14 residues. Germline trimming cut 6 bases from V and 5 bases from J; bases unmatched to any gene: 6. Germline CDR1 and CDR2: MNHNS and SASEGT. CDR3 DNA sequence: TGTGCCAGCAGACGAGGGACAGTGAATGAAAAACTGTTTTTT. Protein sequence: CASRRGTVNEKLFF.

The table lists this clone with a few counts. The rearrangement joins TRBV11-2 to TRBJ2-7; 14 bases match TRBD2. The germline V gene encodes CDR1 SGHAT and CDR2 FQNNGV. The CDR3 spans 18 residues. V trimming: 1 base; J trimming: 3 bases; junction bases outside the gene matches: 8. CDR3 protein: CASSLGGLAGVKSYEQYF. CDR3 bases: TGTGCCAGCAGCTTAGGGGGACTAGCGGGAGTAAAAAGCTACGAGCAGTACTTC.

This chain connects TRBV6-1 to TRBJ1-1; a weak D match, TRBD1 (6 bases). The CDR3 spans 15 residues. Deletions cut 2 bases from V and 6 bases from J, with 16 bases between. From germline, CDR1 is MNHNS and CDR2 SASEGT. The CDR3 DNA follows: TGTGCCAGCAGTGAACGGGACACTAGGCCCCCTGAAGCTTTCTTT. Its protein product is CASSERDTRPPEAFF.

This chain connects TRBV19 to TRBJ2-3; no clear D gene. V lost 1 base, J lost 5 bases, and 10 bases lay in between. Per germline, CDR1 LNHDA and CDR2 SQIVND (reference sequence). This CDR3 comprises 14 residues. The CDR3 protein is CASSIGTIGDTQYF. CDR3 bases: TGTGCCAGTAGTATAGGAACCATCGGAGATACGCAGTATTTT.

This clone was seen just once. One junction end disagrees with the germline gene, perhaps due to a read error. The same CDR3 is also encoded by other DNA sequences in this sample. The chain employs TRBV4-1 and TRBJ2-3, with TRBD1 identical over 7 bases. Germline V gene lookup returns CDR1 MGHRA and CDR2 YSYEKL. The CDR3 sequence is 15 residues long. CDR3 sequence: CASAQGEGSTDTQYF. The CDR3 region has the DNA TGCGCCAGCGCTCAGGGGGAAGGGAGCACAGATACGCAGTATTTC.

V and J are TRBV29-1 and TRBJ2-5; 7 bases match TRBD2. The length of the CDR3 is 14 residues. The V gene end was trimmed by 4 bases and the J gene end by 4 bases; junction bases not matched to a gene: 9. Germline V gene data show CDR1 as SQVTM and CDR2 as ANQGSEA. This CDR3 is CSVVLGPGGETQYF. The CDR3 DNA reads as TGCAGCGTTGTGCTCGGGCCGGGAGGAGAGACCCAGTACTTC. Complete variable domain (other parts from reference TRBV29-1 and TRBJ2-5): SAVISQKPSRDICQRGTSLTIQCQVDSQVTMMFWYRQQPGQSLTLIATANQGSEATYESGFVIDKFPISRPNLTFSTLTVSNMSPEDSSIYLCSVVLGPGGETQYFGPGTRLLVL.

The chain joins TRBV30 to TRBJ2-1, with D possibly matching TRBD2 (6 bases). Deletions cut 2 bases from V and 6 bases from J, with 8 bases between. The CDR3 has 12 residues. Germline V CDR1 and CDR2: GTSNPN, SVGIG (reference sequence). The CDR3 loop is CAWSPGGNEQFF. CDR3 in DNA: TGTGCCTGGAGTCCCGGGGGCAATGAGCAGTTCTTC.

The genes are TRBV28 and TRBJ2-1; 9 nucleotides align to TRBD2. V was pared by 7 bases and J by 3 bases, with 4 bases of the junction left unmatched. The CDR3 is made up of 14 amino acids. Per the germline V gene, CDR1 is MDHEN and CDR2 is SYDVKM. CDR3 DNA sequence: TGTGCCAGCACCAATAGCGGGGGCTACAATGAGCAGTTCTTC. Amino acid sequence: CASTNSGGYNEQFF.

This chain links TRBV28 with TRBJ1-1; 11 bases match TRBD1. The V segment lost 1 base and the J segment 8 bases; nucleotides outside the gene matches: 3. Germline values: CDR1 MDHEN, CDR2 SYDVKM. The CDR3 has 14 residues. The CDR3 region is CASSLLDRGREAFF. The CDR3 region has the DNA TGTGCCAGCAGTTTATTGGACAGGGGGCGCGAAGCTTTCTTT.

Remarks on this clone: Germline and junction disagree at one end, which may indicate a read error. The gene calls are TRBV7-9 and TRBJ2-2; 8 bases agree with TRBD1. CDR1 SEHNR and CDR2 FQNEAQ come from the germline V gene (reference sequence). The CDR3 is 17 residues long. The CDR3 DNA is TGTGCCAGCAGCTTACCATTGGACAGGGCGAACACCGGGGAGCTGCTTTTT. This sequence encodes CASSLPLDRANTGELLF.

V usage is TRBV6-1 and J usage is TRBJ2-1; tentative D call: TRBD1 (5 bases). Looked up from germline, CDR1 is MNHNS and CDR2 is SASEGT. CDR3 length equals 15 residues. V was shortened by 0 bases and J by 4 bases, with 10 bases between the two germline ends. DNA for the CDR3: TGTGCCAGCAGTGAAGCGCCGAGACAGTACAATGAGCAGTTCTTC. This translates into CASSEAPRQYNEQFF.

This chain joins TRBV5-1 and TRBJ2-7; a possible D gene is TRBD1 (5 bases). V lost 1 base, J lost 5 bases, and 16 bases lay in between. The CDR3 runs to 15 residues. Germline assignment: CDR1 SGHRS and CDR2 YFSETQ. The CDR3 here is CASSLRLRVRHEQYF. In DNA, the CDR3 is TGCGCCAGCAGCTTGAGGCTCAGGGTTCGCCACGAGCAGTACTTC.

This clone was found a few times. This chain links TRBV25-1 with TRBJ2-1; TRBD2 matches at 9 bases. This CDR3 region has 17 residues. Germline V gives CDR1 MGHDK, CDR2 SYGVNS. Germline trimming cut 2 bases from V and 3 bases from J; bases unmatched to any gene: 8. Here the CDR3 DNA reads TGTGCCAGCAGTGAAGGTCGGGGGACTAGCAGCTACAATGAGCAGTTCTTC. Its translation is CASSEGRGTSSYNEQFF.

J is TRBJ2-7 and V is TRBV15, with 10 bases aligning to TRBD1. V shed 11 bases, J shed 4 bases, and the junction held 8 bases outside the gene matches. Looked up from germline, CDR1 is LNHNV and CDR2 is YYDKDF (reference sequence). The CDR3 is 13 amino acids. The CDR3 DNA reads as TGTGCCGTACGGGACAGGGGCCTTTACGAGCAGTACTTC. This sequence encodes CAVRDRGLYEQYF.

The chain combines TRBV28 with TRBJ2-7; 8 nucleotides align to TRBD2. V dropped 8 bases and J dropped 3; count of bases not matched to a gene: 6. This CDR3 has 13 residues. Germline CDR1 MDHEN, CDR2 SYDVKM. The CDR3 nucleotides are TGTGCCAGCTTTAGCGGGATTAGCTACGAGCAGTACTTC. Translated: CASFSGISYEQYF. Filled out from reference TRBV28 and TRBJ2-7, the complete variable domain reads DVKVTQSSRYLVKRTGEKVFLECVQDMDHENMFWYRQDPGLGLRLIYFSYDVKMKEKGDIPEGYSVSREKKERFSLILESASTNQTSMYLCASFSGISYEQYFGPGTRLTVT.

This clone was detected only a few times. V usage is TRBV2 and J usage is TRBJ2-3; a weak D match, TRBD2 (6 bases). The CDR3 is 14 amino acids. Germline assignment: CDR1 SNHLY and CDR2 FYNNEI. V was trimmed by 11 bases and J by 4 bases, leaving 19 bases between them. Here the CDR3 DNA reads TGTGCCGCTCTTGAAGGAGGGAGTCCAGATACGCAGTATTTT. Protein product: CAALEGGSPDTQYF.

This chain links TRBV25-1 with TRBJ1-3; D may be TRBD1 (6 bases). V lost 6 bases and J lost 0, with 12 bases in between. The CDR3 has 15 residues. Germline V gene sequence: CDR1 MGHDK, CDR2 SYGVNS. The CDR3 is CASRGAGFSGNTIYF. The CDR3 region has the DNA TGTGCCAGCAGGGGGGCTGGATTCTCTGGAAACACCATATATTTT.

The chain is built from TRBV27 and TRBJ2-7; 11 bases are shared with TRBD1. CDR1 MNHEY and CDR2 SMNVEV come from the germline V gene (reference sequence). The CDR3 runs to 15 residues. Germline trimming cut 5 bases from V and 3 bases from J; bases unmatched to any gene: 6. CDR3 bases: TGTGCCAGCAGTCTAGGACAGGGGGCACTCTACGAGCAGTACTTC. Its protein is CASSLGQGALYEQYF.

The rearrangement joins TRBV6-5 to TRBJ2-3; TRBD1 agrees at 10 bases. J lost 2 bases, V lost 8 bases, and 4 bases had no gene match. Germline V gives CDR1 MNHEY, CDR2 SVGAGI. The CDR3 is 14 amino acids. As DNA, the CDR3 is TGTGCCAGCGGGACAGGGGCGTCCACAGATACGCAGTATTTT. It yields the protein CASGTGASTDTQYF.

With regard to this clone: The junction does not match germline at one end; this may be a read error. This chain uses TRBV11-2 with TRBJ2-3; 11 positions agree with TRBD2. The CDR3 is made up of 15 amino acids. The germline CDR1 and CDR2 sequences are SGHAT and FQNNGV. This chain's CDR3 is CASTLEGGTSGTQYF. DNA of the CDR3: TGTGCCAGCACCTTAGAGGGTGGGACTAGCGGTACGCAGTATTTT.

The chain combines TRBV6-4 with TRBJ1-6; no firm D call. The CDR3 spans 11 residues. Germline CDR1 MRHNA, CDR2 SNTAGT. The V end was cut by 10 bases, the J end by 9 bases, with 10 bases between. The CDR3 DNA reads TGTGCCAACCCGGGAGGTTCACCCCTCCACTTT. It yields the protein CANPGGSPLHF.

V gene TRBV27 combines with J gene TRBJ2-7; 7 bases map to TRBD2. Germline V gives CDR1 MNHEY, CDR2 SMNVEV (reference sequence). CDR3 size: 16 residues. Trimming cost V 0 bases and J 3 bases; bases outside gene matches: 8. The CDR3 nucleotides are TGTGCCAGCAGTTTATCGGTTTCTAGCGGTTACTACGAGCAGTACTTC. Its translation: CASSLSVSSGYYEQYF.